Listed below are T cell receptor beta chains from one sample, sequenced in a study of T cells after yellow fever vaccination. TCRdb re-derived calls from the 5' RACE reads in MiXCR, one entry per CDR3 protein. The sample records 160,000 or so distinct CDR3 sequences, less than 9% being singletons. The material was CD4+ T cells sorted from PBMCs, obtained 5 to 6 days after the first yellow fever vaccination. All receptors come from a man aged 18 to 30 who received the YFV17D yellow fever vaccine. Each CDR3 is given with its conserved first and last residue. The D gene is left open where the match is weak. Part of the rows lack a size; the others show once, few, many or a class for expanded clones.

J: TRBJ1-3
size: many
V: TRBV6-5
D: .
DNA: TGTGCCAGCAGTCGCCCCAGGGGATCTGGAAACACCATATATTTT
CDR3: CASSRPRGSGNTIYF

J: TRBJ1-5
size: many
V: TRBV4-3
D: TRBD1
DNA: TGCGCCAGCAGCCCGACAGGGATTCAGCCCCAGCATTTT
CDR3: CASSPTGIQPQHF

J: TRBJ1-5
size: .
V: TRBV6-5
D: .
DNA: TGTGCCAGCAGTTACTCGAATAAGGGGGATCAGCCCCAGCATTTT
CDR3: CASSYSNKGDQPQHF

J: TRBJ2-3
size: .
V: TRBV7-9
D: .
DNA: TGTGCCAGCAGCCCCGTGGGGAGTTACACAGATACGCAGTATTTT
CDR3: CASSPVGSYTDTQYF

J: TRBJ2-1
size: .
V: TRBV15
D: .
DNA: TGTGCCACCAGGACGGTAGCTCGAGGTGAGCAGTTCTTC
CDR3: CATRTVARGEQFF

J: TRBJ1-1
size: .
V: TRBV14
D: TRBD1
DNA: TGTGCCAGCAGCCAAGCATCCACAGGGGTTATGAACACTGAAGCTTTCTTT
CDR3: CASSQASTGVMNTEAFF

J: TRBJ2-1
size: once
V: TRBV5-1
D: .
DNA: TGCGTCAGCAGCTCAAGGGACGGGAGCTCCTACAATGAGCAGTTCTTC
CDR3: CVSSSRDGSSYNEQFF

J: TRBJ2-3
size: many
V: TRBV18
D: TRBD2
DNA: TGTGCCAGCTCACCCGCGCTAGCGGGGAGCACAGATACGCAGTATTTT
CDR3: CASSPALAGSTDTQYF

J: TRBJ1-2
size: .
V: TRBV5-1
D: .
DNA: TGCGCCAGCAGCTTGGTTGGAGGCTATGGCTACACCTTC
CDR3: CASSLVGGYGYTF

J: TRBJ1-1
size: .
V: TRBV7-9
D: TRBD1
DNA: TGTGCCAGCAGCTCCGACAGGGTACCCACTGAAGCTTTCTTT
CDR3: CASSSDRVPTEAFF

J: TRBJ2-5
size: .
V: TRBV11-1
D: .
DNA: TGTGCCAGCAGCCCGGGGAATGAGGTTGGGACCCAGTACTTC
CDR3: CASSPGNEVGTQYF

J: TRBJ2-3
size: many
V: TRBV6-1
D: .
DNA: TGTGCCAGCAGGACGACGGGGGGCGTGGGCACAGATACGCAGTATTTT
CDR3: CASRTTGGVGTDTQYF

J: TRBJ1-3
size: .
V: TRBV5-5
D: .
DNA: TGTGCCAGCAGCCCCGACCAGGGGTCTGGAAACACCATATATTTT
CDR3: CASSPDQGSGNTIYF

J: TRBJ2-5
size: .
V: TRBV7-9
D: TRBD2
DNA: TGTGCCAGCAGCCCCCGGGGACTAGCGGGGAAAGAGACCCAGTACTTC
CDR3: CASSPRGLAGKETQYF

J: TRBJ1-3
size: few
V: TRBV29-1
D: TRBD1
DNA: TGCAGCGTTGCCCGGGACAGTGGAAACACCATATATTTT
CDR3: CSVARDSGNTIYF

J: TRBJ2-2
size: few
V: TRBV25-1
D: .
DNA: TGTGCCCCCCACGGGGCCACGAACACCGGGGAGCTGTTTTTT
CDR3: CAPHGATNTGELFF

J: TRBJ2-7
size: .
V: TRBV6-2/TRBV6-3
D: TRBD2
DNA: TGTGCCAGCAGATCCGGGGGGGCAAACGTCTACGAGCAGTACTTC
CDR3: CASRSGGANVYEQYF

J: TRBJ1-6
size: many
V: TRBV9
D: .
DNA: TGTGCCAGCAGCTCCGGAGTGTCTGGGCAGGGTAAAAATTCACCCCTCCACTTT
CDR3: CASSSGVSGQGKNSPLHF

J: TRBJ2-3
size: many
V: TRBV4-3
D: .
DNA: TGCGCCAGCAGCAAAAGGACGGCGGATACGCAGTATTTT
CDR3: CASSKRTADTQYF

J: TRBJ2-2
size: many
V: TRBV28
D: .
DNA: TGTGCCAGCAGTATGTACGGGGAGCTGTTTTTT
CDR3: CASSMYGELFF

J: TRBJ1-2
size: .
V: TRBV6-1
D: .
DNA: TGTGCCAGCAGTGAAGGCGGGGGTCCCTACTATGGCTACACCTTC
CDR3: CASSEGGGPYYGYTF

J: TRBJ2-2
size: few
V: TRBV29-1
D: TRBD2
DNA: TGCAGCGTTGACGCGGGGGCGAACACCGGGGAGCTGTTTTTT
CDR3: CSVDAGANTGELFF

J: TRBJ2-1
size: .
V: TRBV7-3
D: .
DNA: TGTGCCAGCAGCCCATCCTCGTCCTACAATGAGCAGTTCTTC
CDR3: CASSPSSSYNEQFF

J: TRBJ1-2
size: .
V: TRBV18
D: .
DNA: TGTGCCAGCTCACCACCGACTACGGGCTACACCTTC
CDR3: CASSPPTTGYTF

J: TRBJ2-6
size: many
V: TRBV20-1
D: .
DNA: TGCAGTGCTTCAAACTCGGGGGCCAACGTCCTGACTTTC
CDR3: CSASNSGANVLTF

J: TRBJ2-1
size: many
V: TRBV10-2
D: TRBD2
DNA: TGCGCCAGCAGGGACCCGGGACTAGAGCAGTTCTTC
CDR3: CASRDPGLEQFF

J: TRBJ2-2
size: few
V: TRBV12-3/TRBV12-4
D: .
DNA: TGTGCCAGCAGTTACCACCAGGGAGTCGGGGAGCTGTTTTTT
CDR3: CASSYHQGVGELFF

J: TRBJ1-4
size: many
V: TRBV5-1
D: .
DNA: TGCGCCAGCAGCGGGAACAGGGCGGCTAATGAAAAACTGTTTTTT
CDR3: CASSGNRAANEKLFF

J: TRBJ1-6
size: .
V: TRBV6-2/TRBV6-3
D: TRBD1
DNA: TGTGCCAGCAGCTACCGGGACAGCGCAAATTCACCCCTCCACTTT
CDR3: CASSYRDSANSPLHF

J: TRBJ2-3
size: .
V: TRBV5-5
D: TRBD2
DNA: TGTGCCAGCAGCCTGACCCGGGACTACCTTTACGATACGCAGTATTTT
CDR3: CASSLTRDYLYDTQYF

J: TRBJ1-2
size: .
V: TRBV29-1
D: .
DNA: TGCAGCTCAACGACGGCTAACTATGGCTACACCTTC
CDR3: CSSTTANYGYTF

J: TRBJ2-3
size: few
V: TRBV20-1
D: TRBD2
DNA: TGCAGTGCCAACACAGGACTAGCGGGGGATACGCAGTATTTT
CDR3: CSANTGLAGDTQYF

J: TRBJ2-7
size: few
V: TRBV2
D: .
DNA: TGTGCCAGCAAGTTCCGGCAGGGGACCTACGAGCAGTACTTC
CDR3: CASKFRQGTYEQYF

J: TRBJ2-3
size: many
V: TRBV5-6
D: TRBD2
DNA: TGTGCCAGCAGGATGCTAGGAGCGGGAACAGATACGCAGTATTTT
CDR3: CASRMLGAGTDTQYF

J: TRBJ2-2
size: .
V: TRBV6-4
D: .
DNA: TGTGCCAGCAGTGACTGGGGTAACACCGGGGAGCTGTTTTTT
CDR3: CASSDWGNTGELFF

J: TRBJ2-2
size: many
V: TRBV7-2
D: TRBD1
DNA: TGTGCCAGCAGCTTGGGCCAGGGGGCGGGCGGGGAGCTGTTTTTT
CDR3: CASSLGQGAGGELFF

J: TRBJ1-1
size: many
V: TRBV7-2
D: TRBD1
DNA: TGTGCCAGCAGCCGGGACAGGGGCAACACTGAAGCTTTCTTT
CDR3: CASSRDRGNTEAFF

J: TRBJ2-7
size: many
V: TRBV7-2
D: .
DNA: TGTGCCAGCAGCTTAGACCGTTACGCCTACGAGCAGTACTTC
CDR3: CASSLDRYAYEQYF

J: TRBJ2-5
size: many
V: TRBV7-7
D: .
DNA: TGCGCCAGCAGCTTGGGCGGCGGTGGCCAAGAGACCCAGTACTTC
CDR3: CASSLGGGGQETQYF

J: TRBJ2-5
size: few
V: TRBV3-1
D: .
DNA: TGTGCCAGCACGGGCGGGGAGCGCGAGACCCAGTACTTC
CDR3: CASTGGERETQYF

J: TRBJ2-3
size: .
V: TRBV10-3
D: .
DNA: TGTGCCATCAGTCTACAGGGAAACGGGGGAGATACGCAGTATTTT
CDR3: CAISLQGNGGDTQYF

J: TRBJ2-5
size: .
V: TRBV4-2
D: TRBD2
DNA: TGTGCCAGCAGCCCTTACCTCGGGCTAGCGGGGGACCAAGAGACCCAGTACTTC
CDR3: CASSPYLGLAGDQETQYF